The next 7 T cell receptor beta chains were all read from a single sample in a study of shared T cell receptors in the human thymus. Generated by immunoSEQ multiplex PCR, the TCRdb table keeps only in-frame clones and is missing some. Altogether hundreds of thousands of clones are present, 80% to 90% being singletons, with the ten largest covering over 0.008%. These same data were also listed under a study on human thymus T cells.

The specimen was thymocytes. These receptors originate from a girl under three years old with a congenital heart defect.

This clone was detected only once. The chain employs TRBV5-1 and TRBJ2-7; 9 bases agree with TRBD2. This CDR3 spans 18 amino acids. Trimming took 0 bases from V and 0 from J; bases not matched to a gene: 10. Germline V CDR1 and CDR2: SGHRS, YFSETQ. The CDR3 sequence is CASSLAREGPGPSYEQYF. The CDR3 DNA follows: TGCGCCAGCAGCTTGGCGCGGGAGGGTCCGGGACCCTCCTACGAGCAGTACTTC. The entire variable domain, with the rest obtained from reference TRBV5-1 and TRBJ2-7, is as follows: KAGVTQTPRYLIKTRGQQVTLSCSPISGHRSVSWYQQTPGQGLQFLFEYFSETQRNKGNFPGRFSGRQFSNSRSEMNVSTLELGDSALYLCASSLAREGPGPSYEQYFGPGTRLTVT.

V is TRBV18 and J is TRBJ2-7, with D possibly being TRBD1 (7 bases). Germline CDR1 and CDR2: KGHSH and LQKENI. CDR3 length equals 15 residues. V gave up 0 bases and J gave up 5 bases, with 14 bases separating them. The DNA of the CDR3 is TGTGCCAGCTCACCACCGAGCAGGGGGGACAACGAGCAGTACTTC. The encoded protein is CASSPPSRGDNEQYF. Full variable domain (missing parts from reference TRBV18 and TRBJ2-7): NAGVMQNPRHLVRRRGQEARLRCSPMKGHSHVYWYRQLPEEGLKFMVYLQKENIIDESGMPKERFSAEFPKEGPSILRIQQVVRGDSAAYFCASSPPSRGDNEQYFGPGTRLTVT.

V is TRBV13 and J is TRBJ2-7; a possible D gene is TRBD1 (6 bases). V lost 4 bases and J lost 2, with 12 bases in between. CDR3 length: 14 amino acids. CDR1 is PRHDT, CDR2 FYEKMQ, per germline (reference sequence). This chain's CDR3 is CASSSNREPYEQYF. The CDR3 region has the DNA TGTGCCAGCAGCTCAAACAGGGAACCCTACGAGCAGTACTTC.

This clone was seen a handful of times. This rearrangement joins TRBV4-2 to TRBJ1-1, with D uncertain. Germline lookup yields CDR1 LGHNA and CDR2 YNFKEQ. The CDR3 has 15 amino acids. The germline V and J ends were trimmed by 3 bases and 5 bases, with 16 bases remaining between them. The CDR3 coding sequence is TGTGCCAGCAGCCAGCTATATCCTCGTCGGACTGAAGCTTTCTTT. It encodes CASSQLYPRRTEAFF.

Concerning this clone itself: Different DNA sequences within this sample yield the same CDR3. The V and J genes are TRBV27 and TRBJ1-6; 9 bases fit TRBD1. Germline V gene lookup returns CDR1 MNHEY and CDR2 SMNVEV (reference sequence). V gave up 0 bases and J gave up 0 bases; unmatched junction bases: 6. The CDR3 runs 19 residues. In DNA, the CDR3 is TGTGCCAGCAGTTTATCGGGGACAGGGAGTAGCTCCTATAATTCACCCCTCCACTTT. Its translation is CASSLSGTGSSSYNSPLHF.

For the CDR3, the DNA is TGTGCCAGCAGTTATGGACAGGGATACGAGAACACTGAAGCTTTCTTT. It yields the protein CASSYGQGYENTEAFF. The rearrangement uses TRBV6-5 and TRBJ1-1, with 8 bases that match TRBD1. The V gene's germline CDR1 is MNHEY and CDR2 SVGAGI. The CDR3 consists of 16 residues. After removal of 3 bases from V and 1 base from J, the junction contained 7 bases not matched to a gene.

The V call is TRBV6-6, the J call TRBJ2-7; 8 nucleotides line up with TRBD1. The V gene end was trimmed by 5 bases and the J gene end by 2 bases; junction bases not matched to a gene: 8. This CDR3 has 15 amino acids. Per germline, CDR1 MNHNY and CDR2 SVGAGI (reference sequence). The CDR3 protein is CASSVERTGTYEQYF. CDR3 nucleotide sequence: TGTGCCAGCAGTGTTGAAAGGACAGGGACCTACGAGCAGTACTTC.